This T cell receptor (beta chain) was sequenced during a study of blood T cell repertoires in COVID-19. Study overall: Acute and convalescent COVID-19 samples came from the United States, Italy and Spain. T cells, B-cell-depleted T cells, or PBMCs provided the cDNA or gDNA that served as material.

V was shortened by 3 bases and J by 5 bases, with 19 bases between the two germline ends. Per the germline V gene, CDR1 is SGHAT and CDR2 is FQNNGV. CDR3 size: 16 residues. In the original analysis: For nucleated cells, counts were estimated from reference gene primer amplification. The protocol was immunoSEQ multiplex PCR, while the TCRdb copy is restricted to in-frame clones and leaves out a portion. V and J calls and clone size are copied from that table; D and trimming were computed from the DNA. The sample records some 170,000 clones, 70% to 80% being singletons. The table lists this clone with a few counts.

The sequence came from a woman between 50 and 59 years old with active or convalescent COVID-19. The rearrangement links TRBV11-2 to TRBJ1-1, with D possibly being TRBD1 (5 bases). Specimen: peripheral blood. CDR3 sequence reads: CASSFGSGQGRTEAFF. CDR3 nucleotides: TGTGCCAGCAGCTTTGGGTCAGGGCAAGGGCGGACTGAAGCTTTCTTT. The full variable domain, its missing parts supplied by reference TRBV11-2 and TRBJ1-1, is EAGVAQSPRYKIIEKRQSVAFWCNPISGHATLYWYQQILGQGPKLLIQFQNNGVVDDSQLPKDRFSAERLKGVDSTLKIQPAKLEDSAVYLCASSFGSGQGRTEAFFGQGTRLTVV.